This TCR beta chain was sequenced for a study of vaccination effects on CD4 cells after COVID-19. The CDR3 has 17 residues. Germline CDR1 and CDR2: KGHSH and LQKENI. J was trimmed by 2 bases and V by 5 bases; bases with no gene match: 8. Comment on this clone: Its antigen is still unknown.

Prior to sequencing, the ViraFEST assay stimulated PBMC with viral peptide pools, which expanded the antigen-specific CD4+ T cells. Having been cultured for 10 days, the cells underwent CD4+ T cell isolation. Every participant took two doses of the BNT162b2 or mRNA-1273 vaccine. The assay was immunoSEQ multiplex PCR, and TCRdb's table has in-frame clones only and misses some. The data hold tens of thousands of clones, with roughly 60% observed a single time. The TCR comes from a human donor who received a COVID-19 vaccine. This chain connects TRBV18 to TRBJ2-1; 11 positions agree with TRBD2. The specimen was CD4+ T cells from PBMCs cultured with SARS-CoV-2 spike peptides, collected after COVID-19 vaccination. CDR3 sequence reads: CASSSIAGGPPYNEQFF. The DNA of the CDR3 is TGTGCCAGCTCATCCATAGCGGGGGGGCCGCCCTACAATGAGCAGTTCTTC.